Included here is one TCR beta chain sequence, with context. The length of the CDR3 is 14 residues. V dropped 8 bases and J dropped 10; count of bases not matched to a gene: 12. Germline-derived CDR1 and CDR2 are MGHDK and SYGVNS. The sample is drawn from a study of blood T cell repertoires in COVID-19. Background on the study: Acute and convalescent COVID-19 samples came from the United States, Italy and Spain. T cells, B-cell-depleted T cells, or PBMCs supplied cDNA or gDNA.

Per the original data handling: From reference gene primer amplification, estimates of nucleated cell counts were derived. Measured with immunoSEQ multiplex PCR; TCRdb has only the in-frame clones, and not every one. Clonal size and the V and J genes are those of that table, whereas D and trimming came from the DNA. The profile shows approximately 300,000 clones, about four fifths of them singletons. This receptor was identified in a woman aged 45-65 years with acute or convalescent COVID-19. The rearrangement links TRBV25-1 to TRBJ2-1, with 9 bases that match TRBD2. Sequenced input: peripheral blood. DNA of the CDR3: TGTGCCAGCCAAGTAGCGGGAGTGATTAGAGAGCAGTTCTTC. Encoded protein: CASQVAGVIREQFF.